The source of this T cell receptor beta chain is a study of blood T cell repertoires in COVID-19 (dated by TCRdb to the early 2020s). For the study in its entirety: The collaborator samples originated in the United States, Italy and Spain and spanned the acute and convalescent phases of COVID-19. A de-identified subject ID, COVID-19 status, age in years and sex were almost always included in the sample metadata. The dataset comprised deeply sampled blood TCRbeta repertoires from subjects exposed to, actively infected with, or recovered from COVID-19. HLA class I and class II types, where available, came from metadata supplied by the sample provider rather than from assay-based typing. The repertoires were released in a freely available public database meant as a resource for research on the immune response to SARS-CoV-2. Samples came from the ongoing ImmuneRACE study (first 160 participants) plus 1,254 subjects from 6 global collaborators. The prospective study material was composed of cDNA or gDNA derived from T cells, B-cell-depleted T cells, or PBMCs.

The junction shows trimming of 4 bases on V and 11 bases on J, plus 18 bases between the germline ends. From the cysteine up to the phenylalanine, the CDR3 has a length of 15 residues. Only the CDR3 DNA stays, 45 bases, in frame from base 1. The germline V gene sets CDR1 to ENHRY and CDR2 to SYGVKD. Whole blood was collected in K2EDTA tubes by collaborating institutions according to the institutions' own protocols. For TCRbeta analysis, collaborators shipped samples as frozen whole blood, isolated PBMCs, or DNA extracted from either of those sample types. TCRbeta CDR3 regions were amplified from genomic DNA by means of the immunoSEQ Assay, a bias-controlled multiplex PCR. The paper's data handling went like this. Nucleated cell counts per sample were estimated from amplification of reference gene primers within the assay. To quantify the absolute abundance of each unique TCRbeta CDR3 rearrangement, sequence reads were collapsed and filtered. Productive Simpson clonality was computed per sample as the square root of Simpson's diversity index over productive rearrangements. This is the immuneACCESS table as TCRdb keeps it, with only in-frame sequences that have V and J called. A part of the clones is gone; compared with another copy, unresolved V genes explain less than half, and the rest is unexplained. The V and J calls and clone size were taken over from that table, and D and trimming were inferred from the DNA. For this sample there are about 160,000 clones; 85% appear just once. Around 3.2% of the sample is in the top ten clones.

The full study reports these points: How much clinical and demographic metadata was included differed by source and by participant, and the metadata was provided uncurated.

To note about this clone: The specificity of this receptor is unknown. The record has no base qualities; no much larger clone is one base away.

The V and J segments used are TRBV10-3 and TRBJ1-6; a weak D assignment points to TRBD1 (5 bases agree). Input material: peripheral blood. This receptor was obtained from a human donor with acute or convalescent COVID-19. The donor label of this sample is uncertain. The bases read TGTGCCATCAGTGCAACGGGCAGGGAAGGGACACCCCTCCACTTT. It is translated as CAISATGREGTPLHF.